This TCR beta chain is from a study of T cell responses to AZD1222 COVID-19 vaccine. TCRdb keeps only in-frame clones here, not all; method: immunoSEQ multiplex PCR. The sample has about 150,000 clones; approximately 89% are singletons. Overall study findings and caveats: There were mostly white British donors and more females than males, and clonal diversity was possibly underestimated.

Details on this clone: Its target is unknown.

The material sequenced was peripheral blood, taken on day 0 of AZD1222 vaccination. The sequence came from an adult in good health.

The CDR3 DNA reads as TGTGCCAGCAGCGAATTGACAGGGTGGTATTCTGGAAACACCATATATTTT. Its translation is CASSELTGWYSGNTIYF. The genes are TRBV7-9 and TRBJ1-3; 7 bases match TRBD1. The CDR3 extends over 17 amino acids. Germline V gives CDR1 SEHNR, CDR2 FQNEAQ (reference sequence). With V trimmed by 5 bases and J by 1 base, 11 bases remained unmatched. Together with reference TRBV7-9 and TRBJ1-3, the CDR3 gives the full variable domain: DTGVSQNPRHKITKRGQNVTFRCDPISEHNRLYWYRQTLGQGPEFLTYFQNEAQLEKSRLLSDRFSAERPKGSFSTLEIQRTEQGDSAMYLCASSELTGWYSGNTIYFGEGSWLTVV.